This is a list of T cell receptor beta chains from one sample in a study of blood T cell repertoires in COVID-19. Profiled with immunoSEQ multiplex PCR; TCRdb holds only in-frame clones, not every one. The data show 200,000 to 250,000 clones, 80% seen once. Sequenced sample: peripheral blood. These receptors were obtained from a human donor in a cohort sampled during active COVID-19. The CDR3 runs from the conserved cysteine through the conserved F or W. D genes are given only for firm matches. Size tells how often a clone was seen (once, few, many) or the class of an expanded clone, and some rows leave it out.

clone_size: NA; j_call: TRBJ2-6; d_call: NA; v_call: TRBV11-1; cdr3_nt: TGTGCCAGCAGCTTAGCGCGGGGCAATAGGGGCCCTGGGGCCAACGTCCTGACTTTC; cdr3_aa: CASSLARGNRGPGANVLTF
clone_size: NA; j_call: TRBJ2-5; d_call: TRBD2; v_call: TRBV11-2; cdr3_nt: TGTGCCAGCAGCTTCAGGTCTAGCGGGGGGGCCGAGACCCAGTACTTC; cdr3_aa: CASSFRSSGGAETQYF
clone_size: NA; j_call: TRBJ1-2; d_call: NA; v_call: TRBV6-2/TRBV6-3; cdr3_nt: TGTGCCAGCAGTTACGACAGGTCTAACTATGGCTACACCTTC; cdr3_aa: CASSYDRSNYGYTF
clone_size: NA; j_call: TRBJ2-1; d_call: TRBD2; v_call: TRBV18; cdr3_nt: TGTGCCAGCTCTACTAGCGGGGCCTACAATGAGCAGTTCTTC; cdr3_aa: CASSTSGAYNEQFF
clone_size: NA; j_call: TRBJ1-1; d_call: TRBD1; v_call: TRBV5-1; cdr3_nt: TGCGCCAGCAGCATAGGGACAGGGGGGAACACTGAAGCTTTCTTT; cdr3_aa: CASSIGTGGNTEAFF
clone_size: NA; j_call: TRBJ2-1; d_call: TRBD1; v_call: TRBV6-2/TRBV6-3; cdr3_nt: TGTGCCAGCACCCCCCATGAACAGGGGGCCGGGAATGAGCAGTTCTTC; cdr3_aa: CASTPHEQGAGNEQFF
clone_size: NA; j_call: TRBJ2-4; d_call: TRBD2; v_call: TRBV18; cdr3_nt: TGTGCCAGCTCACCAAGGACTAGCCTAGCCAAAAACATTCAGTACTTC; cdr3_aa: CASSPRTSLAKNIQYF
clone_size: NA; j_call: TRBJ1-2; d_call: TRBD1; v_call: TRBV12-3/TRBV12-4; cdr3_nt: TGTGCCAGCAGTCGCAGGGGGACCTATGGCTACACCTTC; cdr3_aa: CASSRRGTYGYTF
clone_size: NA; j_call: TRBJ2-5; d_call: TRBD1; v_call: TRBV19; cdr3_nt: TGTGCCAGTAGTCGGACAGGGGCTTACCAAGAGACCCAGTACTTC; cdr3_aa: CASSRTGAYQETQYF
clone_size: NA; j_call: TRBJ1-6; d_call: NA; v_call: TRBV9; cdr3_nt: TGTGCCAGCAGCCCCAACAGGGTCCCGTATAATTCACCCCTCCACTTT; cdr3_aa: CASSPNRVPYNSPLHF
clone_size: few; j_call: TRBJ1-2; d_call: NA; v_call: TRBV3-1/TRBV3-2; cdr3_nt: TGTGCCAGCAGCCAAGTTGCAGCGATCTATGGCTACACCTTC; cdr3_aa: CASSQVAAIYGYTF
clone_size: NA; j_call: TRBJ2-3; d_call: NA; v_call: TRBV7-9; cdr3_nt: TGTGCCAGCAATTCAGGGCTTGGAGACACAGATACGCAGTATTTT; cdr3_aa: CASNSGLGDTDTQYF
clone_size: once; j_call: TRBJ1-2; d_call: NA; v_call: TRBV19; cdr3_nt: TGTGCCAGTAGTATTAACGGCCCTAGTGGCTACACCTTC; cdr3_aa: CASSINGPSGYTF
clone_size: NA; j_call: TRBJ1-6; d_call: TRBD1; v_call: TRBV2; cdr3_nt: TGTGCCAGCAGTGGTCACGGGACAGGGAGTTCACCCCTCCACTTT; cdr3_aa: CASSGHGTGSSPLHF
clone_size: once; j_call: TRBJ1-2; d_call: NA; v_call: TRBV10-3; cdr3_nt: TGTGCCATCAGTGACAGGTTGTATGGCTACACCTTC; cdr3_aa: CAISDRLYGYTF
clone_size: NA; j_call: TRBJ2-5; d_call: NA; v_call: TRBV7-2; cdr3_nt: TGTGCCAGCAGCCCGCGGGTGGGGGAGACCCAGTACTTC; cdr3_aa: CASSPRVGETQYF
clone_size: once; j_call: TRBJ2-7; d_call: TRBD1; v_call: TRBV28; cdr3_nt: TGTGCCAGCAGTTCGGACAGGGAAGCCATGTCCTCCCGGGAGCAGTACTTC; cdr3_aa: CASSSDREAMSSREQYF
clone_size: NA; j_call: TRBJ2-4; d_call: NA; v_call: TRBV11-2; cdr3_nt: TGTGCCAGCAGCTTAGGGTCAGAAAACATTCAGTACTTC; cdr3_aa: CASSLGSENIQYF
clone_size: NA; j_call: TRBJ1-4; d_call: TRBD1; v_call: TRBV27; cdr3_nt: TGTGCCAGCAGTTTAGGGACAGGGAATTTCGAAAAACTGTTTTTT; cdr3_aa: CASSLGTGNFEKLFF
clone_size: NA; j_call: TRBJ2-1; d_call: NA; v_call: TRBV4-3; cdr3_nt: TGCGCCAGCAGCCCCGCCGCGGCAGGGGATGGGAATGAGCAGTTCTTC; cdr3_aa: CASSPAAAGDGNEQFF
clone_size: NA; j_call: TRBJ2-7; d_call: TRBD1; v_call: TRBV28; cdr3_nt: TGTGCCAGCAGCAGAACAGGGGGAACCTACGAGCAGTACTTC; cdr3_aa: CASSRTGGTYEQYF
clone_size: NA; j_call: TRBJ1-6; d_call: TRBD1; v_call: TRBV6-1; cdr3_nt: TGTGCCAGCAGTGAGGTGGGATGGGGACAGGGCGAAAATTCACCCCTCCACTTT; cdr3_aa: CASSEVGWGQGENSPLHF
clone_size: NA; j_call: TRBJ2-5; d_call: NA; v_call: TRBV7-2; cdr3_nt: TGTGCCAGCAGCTTAGAGGGGTTCCAAGAGACCCAGTACTTC; cdr3_aa: CASSLEGFQETQYF
clone_size: NA; j_call: TRBJ2-7; d_call: NA; v_call: TRBV27; cdr3_nt: TGTGCCAGCAGTTTGTTGGCGTCAGGCCCCTACGAGCAGTACTTC; cdr3_aa: CASSLLASGPYEQYF
clone_size: NA; j_call: TRBJ2-1; d_call: NA; v_call: TRBV7-2; cdr3_nt: TGTGCCAGCACCCTACCGACAGAATACAATGAGCAGTTCTTC; cdr3_aa: CASTLPTEYNEQFF
clone_size: NA; j_call: TRBJ2-7; d_call: NA; v_call: TRBV6-5; cdr3_nt: TGTGCCAGCAGTTCCTCCACAGGGATCATCTACGAGCAGTACTTC; cdr3_aa: CASSSSTGIIYEQYF
clone_size: NA; j_call: TRBJ1-5; d_call: NA; v_call: TRBV19; cdr3_nt: TGTGCCAGTAGTCTCGGGTTTAATCAGCCCCAGCATTTT; cdr3_aa: CASSLGFNQPQHF
clone_size: NA; j_call: TRBJ2-7; d_call: NA; v_call: TRBV28; cdr3_nt: TGTGCCTTAGAGGGAAGCTCCTACGAGCAGTACTTC; cdr3_aa: CALEGSSYEQYF
clone_size: NA; j_call: TRBJ1-2; d_call: NA; v_call: TRBV5-1; cdr3_nt: TGCGCCAGCAGCTTGGGCAGGGGTGAGGGCTACACCTTC; cdr3_aa: CASSLGRGEGYTF
clone_size: NA; j_call: TRBJ2-7; d_call: NA; v_call: TRBV3-1/TRBV3-2; cdr3_nt: TGTGCCAGCAGCCAGACTAGTCAAAACGAGCAGTACTTC; cdr3_aa: CASSQTSQNEQYF